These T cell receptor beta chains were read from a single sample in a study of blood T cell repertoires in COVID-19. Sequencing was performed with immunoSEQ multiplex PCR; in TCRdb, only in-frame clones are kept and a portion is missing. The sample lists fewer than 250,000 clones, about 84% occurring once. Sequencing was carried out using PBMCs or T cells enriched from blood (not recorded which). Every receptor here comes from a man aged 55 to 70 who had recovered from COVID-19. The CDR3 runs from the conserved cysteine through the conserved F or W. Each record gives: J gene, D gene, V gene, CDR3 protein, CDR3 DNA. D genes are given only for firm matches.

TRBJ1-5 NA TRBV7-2 CASSLVAGANNQPQHF TGTGCCAGCAGCTTAGTCGCGGGGGCAAATAATCAGCCCCAGCATTTT
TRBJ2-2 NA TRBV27 CASSFNLPTGELFF TGTGCCAGCAGTTTTAACTTACCCACCGGGGAGCTGTTTTTT
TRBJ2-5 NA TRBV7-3 CASSLYRDTEQETQYF TGTGCCAGCAGCTTATACCGGGACACTGAACAAGAGACCCAGTACTTC
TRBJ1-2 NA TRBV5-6 CASSSTPLGYGYTF TGTGCCAGCAGCTCGACTCCACTCGGGTATGGCTACACCTTC
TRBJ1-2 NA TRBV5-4 CASSLDGGGYGYTF TGTGCCAGCAGCTTGGACGGCGGCGGCTATGGCTACACCTTC
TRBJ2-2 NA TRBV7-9 CASSFSFGELFF TGTGCCAGCAGCTTTTCTTTCGGGGAGCTGTTTTTT
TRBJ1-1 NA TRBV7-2 CASSANRATEAFF TGTGCCAGCAGCGCAAACAGGGCCACTGAAGCTTTCTTT
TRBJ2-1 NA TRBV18 CASSPLAGGPTYNEQFF TGTGCCAGCTCACCCCTGGCCGGGGGGCCCACATACAATGAGCAGTTCTTC
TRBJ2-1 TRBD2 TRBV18 CASSPDLLAGEEQFF TGTGCCAGCTCACCAGATCTCCTAGCGGGGGAGGAGCAGTTCTTC
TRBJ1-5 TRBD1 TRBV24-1 CATSGPGQGNQPQHF TGTGCCACCAGTGGACCGGGACAGGGTAACCAGCCCCAGCATTTT
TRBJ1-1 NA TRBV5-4 CASSLGGALNTEAFF TGTGCCAGCAGCTTGGGTGGGGCCCTGAACACTGAAGCTTTCTTT
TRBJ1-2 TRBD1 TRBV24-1 CATSDGFDRDYGYTF TGTGCCACCAGTGATGGCTTTGACAGGGACTATGGCTACACCTTC